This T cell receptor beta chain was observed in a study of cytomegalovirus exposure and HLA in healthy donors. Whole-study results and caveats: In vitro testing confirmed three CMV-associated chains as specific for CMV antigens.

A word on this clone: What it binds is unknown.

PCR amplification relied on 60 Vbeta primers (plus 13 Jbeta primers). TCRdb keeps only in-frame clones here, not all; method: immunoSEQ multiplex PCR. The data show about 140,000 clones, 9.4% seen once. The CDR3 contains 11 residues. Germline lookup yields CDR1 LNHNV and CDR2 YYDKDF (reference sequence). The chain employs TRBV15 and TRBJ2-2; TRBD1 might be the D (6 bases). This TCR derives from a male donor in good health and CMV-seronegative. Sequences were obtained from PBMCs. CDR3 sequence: CASKGVGELFF. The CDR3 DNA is TGTGCTTCAAAGGGGGTCGGGGAGCTGTTTTTT.